The following is a T cell receptor (beta chain) sequence with its context. This record belongs to a study of cytomegalovirus exposure and HLA in healthy donors. Overall study context: 81% of 398 genotyped donors fell in the Caucasian-associated ancestry cluster.

A multiplex PCR was run with 60 Vbeta primers and 13 Jbeta primers. Profiled with immunoSEQ multiplex PCR; TCRdb holds only in-frame clones, not every one. This table holds approximately 140,000 clones, 70% to 85% found once. The CDR3 runs 11 residues. The V gene lost 7 bases and the J gene lost 4 bases, with 8 bases spanning the gap. CDR1 SGHRS and CDR2 YFSETQ come from the germline V gene. The source material was PBMCs. This clonotype originated in a middle-aged man in good health and CMV-seronegative. The chain joins TRBV5-1 to TRBJ2-5, with a weak D call TRBD2 (5 bases). CDR3 in amino acids: CASGELETQYF. CDR3 DNA sequence: TGCGCCAGCGGGGAGTTAGAGACCCAGTACTTC.